This T cell receptor beta chain was observed in a study of response to subunit inactivated influenza vaccine. This clonotype was recorded a few times. TCRdb passed the RT-PCR reads through MiXCR, listing each CDR3 protein once. The repertoire holds about 570,000 distinct CDR3 sequences, around 11% seen once, with approximately 10% in the top ten. Germline CDR1 reads SGHTA; CDR2 reads FQGNSA. Trimming took off 5 bases at V and 5 bases at J, with 13 bases between the two ends. The CDR3 is 14 residues long. The same sample was also studied in work on T cells expressing NK-cell markers. Per that paper: 5'RACE template switching with UMIs generated TCR beta cDNA.

V and J are TRBV7-2 and TRBJ2-1; unclear D gene. The sample was PBMCs from blood, taken on the day of vaccination. The sequence was collected from a man between 45 and 60 years old who received an inactivated influenza vaccine. CDR3 in amino acids: CASSPYGRNNEQFF. The CDR3 DNA reads as TGTGCCAGCAGCCCCTATGGCAGGAACAATGAGCAGTTCTTC.